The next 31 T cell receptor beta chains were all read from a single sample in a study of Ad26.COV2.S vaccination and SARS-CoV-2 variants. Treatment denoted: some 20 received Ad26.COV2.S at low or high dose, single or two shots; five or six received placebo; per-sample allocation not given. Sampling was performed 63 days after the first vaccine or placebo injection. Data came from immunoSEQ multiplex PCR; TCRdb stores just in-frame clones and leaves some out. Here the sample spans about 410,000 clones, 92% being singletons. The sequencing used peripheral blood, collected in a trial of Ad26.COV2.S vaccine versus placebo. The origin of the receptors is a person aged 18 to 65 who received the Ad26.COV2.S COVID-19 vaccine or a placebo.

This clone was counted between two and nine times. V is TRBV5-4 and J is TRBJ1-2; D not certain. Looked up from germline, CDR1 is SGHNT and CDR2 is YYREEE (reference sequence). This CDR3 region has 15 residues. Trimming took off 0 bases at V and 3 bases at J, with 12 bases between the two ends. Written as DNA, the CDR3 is TGTGCCAGCAGCTTGGGTACTATAACGGACTATGGCTACACCTTC. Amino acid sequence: CASSLGTITDYGYTF.

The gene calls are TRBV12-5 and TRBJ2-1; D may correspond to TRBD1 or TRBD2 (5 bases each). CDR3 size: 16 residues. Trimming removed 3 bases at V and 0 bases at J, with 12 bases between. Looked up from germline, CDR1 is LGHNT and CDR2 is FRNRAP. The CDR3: CASGFLRGDSYNEQFF. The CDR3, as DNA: TGTGCTAGTGGTTTTTTGAGGGGCGACTCCTACAATGAGCAGTTCTTC.

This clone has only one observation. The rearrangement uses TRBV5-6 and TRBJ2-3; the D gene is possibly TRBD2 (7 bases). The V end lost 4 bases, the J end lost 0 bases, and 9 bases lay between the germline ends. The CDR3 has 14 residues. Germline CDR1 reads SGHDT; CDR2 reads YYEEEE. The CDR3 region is CASSGGASTDTQYF. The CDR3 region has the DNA TGTGCCAGCAGCGGGGGGGCTAGCACAGATACGCAGTATTTT.

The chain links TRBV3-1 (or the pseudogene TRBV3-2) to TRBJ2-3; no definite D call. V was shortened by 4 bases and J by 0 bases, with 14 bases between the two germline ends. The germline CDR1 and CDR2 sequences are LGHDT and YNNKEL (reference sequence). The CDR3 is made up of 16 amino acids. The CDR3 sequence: CASSLISISSTDTQYF. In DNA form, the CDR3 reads TGTGCCAGCAGCCTTATTAGCATATCTAGCACAGATACGCAGTATTTT.

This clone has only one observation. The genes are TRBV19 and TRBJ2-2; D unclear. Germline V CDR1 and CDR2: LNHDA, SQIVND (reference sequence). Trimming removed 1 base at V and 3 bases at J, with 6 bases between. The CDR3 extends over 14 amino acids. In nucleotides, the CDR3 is TGTGCCAGTAGTATAGTAGGCTACACCGGGGAGCTGTTTTTT. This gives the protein CASSIVGYTGELFF.

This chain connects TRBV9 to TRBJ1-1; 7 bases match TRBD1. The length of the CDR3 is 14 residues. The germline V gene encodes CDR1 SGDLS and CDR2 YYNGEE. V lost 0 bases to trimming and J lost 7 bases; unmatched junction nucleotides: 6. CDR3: CASSVALQGNEAFF. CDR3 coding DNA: TGTGCCAGCAGCGTAGCGCTACAGGGGAATGAAGCTTTCTTT.

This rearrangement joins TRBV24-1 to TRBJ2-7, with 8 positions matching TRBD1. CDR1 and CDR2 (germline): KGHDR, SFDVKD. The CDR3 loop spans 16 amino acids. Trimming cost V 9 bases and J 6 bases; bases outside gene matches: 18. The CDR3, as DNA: TGTGCCACCCCCCTAGTAACAAGACAGGGGATGGGCGAGCAGTACTTC. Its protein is CATPLVTRQGMGEQYF.

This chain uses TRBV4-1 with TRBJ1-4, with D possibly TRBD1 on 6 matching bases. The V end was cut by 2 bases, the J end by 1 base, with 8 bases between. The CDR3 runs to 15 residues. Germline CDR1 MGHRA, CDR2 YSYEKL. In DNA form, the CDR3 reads TGCGCCAGCAGCCAAAGAGGGGGAACTAATGAAAAACTGTTTTTT. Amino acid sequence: CASSQRGGTNEKLFF.

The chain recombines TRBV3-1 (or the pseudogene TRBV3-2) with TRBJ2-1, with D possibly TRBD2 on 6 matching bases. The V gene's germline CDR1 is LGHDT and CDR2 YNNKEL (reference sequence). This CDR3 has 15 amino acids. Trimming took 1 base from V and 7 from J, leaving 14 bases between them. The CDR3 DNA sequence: TGTGCCAGCAGCCAAGGTCTGACTAGTAGGAATGAGCAGTTCTTC. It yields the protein CASSQGLTSRNEQFF.

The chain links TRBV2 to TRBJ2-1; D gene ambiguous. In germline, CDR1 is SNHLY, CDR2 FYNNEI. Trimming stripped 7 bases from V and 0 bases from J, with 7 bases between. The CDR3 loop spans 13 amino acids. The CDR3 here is CASTASSYNEQFF. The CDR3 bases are TGTGCCAGCACGGCTAGCTCCTACAATGAGCAGTTCTTC.

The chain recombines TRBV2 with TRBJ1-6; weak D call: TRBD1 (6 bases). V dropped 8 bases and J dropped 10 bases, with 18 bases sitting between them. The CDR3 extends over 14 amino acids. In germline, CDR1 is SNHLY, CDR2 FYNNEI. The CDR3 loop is CASGSQGLYSPLHF. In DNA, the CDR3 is TGTGCCAGCGGGAGTCAGGGGTTATACTCACCCCTCCACTTT.

The CDR3 DNA is TGTGCCAGCAGCTTGGGTGGGCAGGGAAGAAACACCATATATTTT. Its protein product is CASSLGGQGRNTIYF. The chain recombines TRBV5-4 with TRBJ1-3; perhaps TRBD1 as D (5 bases). CDR3 length: 15 amino acids. Trimming cost V 0 bases and J 5 bases, with 12 bases left between them. Per germline, CDR1 SGHNT and CDR2 YYREEE (reference sequence). The complete variable domain, with remaining parts taken from reference TRBV5-4 and TRBJ1-3, reads ETGVTQSPTHLIKTRGQQVTLRCSSQSGHNTVSWYQQALGQGPQFIFQYYREEENGRGNFPPRFSGLQFPNYSSELNVNALELDDSALYLCASSLGGQGRNTIYFGEGSWLTVV.

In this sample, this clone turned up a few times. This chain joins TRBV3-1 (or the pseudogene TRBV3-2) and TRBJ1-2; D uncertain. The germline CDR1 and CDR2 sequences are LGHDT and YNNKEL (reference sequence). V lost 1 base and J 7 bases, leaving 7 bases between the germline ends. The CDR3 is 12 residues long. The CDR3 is CASSQGPVGYTF. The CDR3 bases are TGTGCCAGCAGCCAAGGCCCGGTTGGCTACACCTTC.

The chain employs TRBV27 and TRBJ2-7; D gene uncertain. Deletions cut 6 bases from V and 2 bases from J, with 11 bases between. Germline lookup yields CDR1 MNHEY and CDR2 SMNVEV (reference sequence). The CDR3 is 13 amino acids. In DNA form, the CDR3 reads TGTGCCAGCAGCCTAACCTTGGCCTACGAGCAGTACTTC. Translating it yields CASSLTLAYEQYF.

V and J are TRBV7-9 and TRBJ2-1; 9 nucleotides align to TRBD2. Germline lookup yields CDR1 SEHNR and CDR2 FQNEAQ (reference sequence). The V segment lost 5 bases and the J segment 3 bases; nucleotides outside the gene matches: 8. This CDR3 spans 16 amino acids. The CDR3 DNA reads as TGTGCCAGCAGCCCCTTTAGCGGGGGAAACTACAATGAGCAGTTCTTC. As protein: CASSPFSGGNYNEQFF.

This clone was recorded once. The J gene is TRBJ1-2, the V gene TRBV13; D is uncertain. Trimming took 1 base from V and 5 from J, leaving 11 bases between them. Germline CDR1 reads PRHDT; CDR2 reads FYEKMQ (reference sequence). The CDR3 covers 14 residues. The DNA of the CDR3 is TGTGCCAGCAGCTTAGAGAGGACGGAATATGGCTACACCTTC. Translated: CASSLERTEYGYTF. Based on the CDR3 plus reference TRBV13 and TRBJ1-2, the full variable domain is AAGVIQSPRHLIKEKRETATLKCYPIPRHDTVYWYQQGPGQDPQFLISFYEKMQSDKGSIPDRFSAQQFSDYHSELNMSSLELGDSALYFCASSLERTEYGYTFGSGTRLTVV.

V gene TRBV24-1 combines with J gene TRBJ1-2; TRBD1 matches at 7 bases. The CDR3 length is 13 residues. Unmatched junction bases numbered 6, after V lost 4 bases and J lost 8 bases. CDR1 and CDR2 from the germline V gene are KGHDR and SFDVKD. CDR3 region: CATSDPNRGGYTF. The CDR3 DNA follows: TGTGCCACCAGTGACCCAAACAGGGGCGGCTACACCTTC.

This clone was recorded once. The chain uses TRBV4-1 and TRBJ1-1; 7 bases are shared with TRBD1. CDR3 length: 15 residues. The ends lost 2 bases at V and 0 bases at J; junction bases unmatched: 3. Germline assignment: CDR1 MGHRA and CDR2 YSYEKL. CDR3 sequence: CASSQRGPVNTEAFF. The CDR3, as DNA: TGCGCCAGCAGCCAAAGGGGGCCAGTGAACACTGAAGCTTTCTTT.

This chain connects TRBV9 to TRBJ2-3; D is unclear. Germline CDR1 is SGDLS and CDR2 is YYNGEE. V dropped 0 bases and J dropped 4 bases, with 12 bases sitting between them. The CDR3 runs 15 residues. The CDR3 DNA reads TGTGCCAGCAGCGTAGGATCGGTTTCCCCAGATACGCAGTATTTT. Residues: CASSVGSVSPDTQYF.

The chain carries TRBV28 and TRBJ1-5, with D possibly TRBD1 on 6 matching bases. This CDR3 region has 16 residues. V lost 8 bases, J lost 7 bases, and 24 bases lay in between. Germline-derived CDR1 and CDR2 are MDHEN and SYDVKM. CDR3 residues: CASRTSQGDRWQPQHF. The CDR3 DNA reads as TGTGCCAGCCGAACTAGCCAGGGAGACAGGTGGCAGCCCCAGCATTTT.

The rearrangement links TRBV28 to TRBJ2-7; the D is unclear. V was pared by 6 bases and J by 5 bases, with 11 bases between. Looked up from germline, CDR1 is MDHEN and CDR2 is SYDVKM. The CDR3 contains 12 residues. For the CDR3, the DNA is TGTGCCAGCAGCGTTGAAGGCGACGAGCAGTACTTC. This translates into CASSVEGDEQYF.

The CDR3 sequence is CSVDRERGRGTAEAFF. DNA of the CDR3: TGCAGCGTTGATCGAGAAAGGGGGCGCGGTACGGCTGAAGCTTTCTTT. The chain combines TRBV29-1 with TRBJ1-1; 7 bases align to TRBD1. This CDR3 has 16 residues. CDR1 and CDR2 (germline): SQVTM, ANQGSEA. V trimming: 3 bases; J trimming: 6 bases; junction bases outside the gene matches: 16.

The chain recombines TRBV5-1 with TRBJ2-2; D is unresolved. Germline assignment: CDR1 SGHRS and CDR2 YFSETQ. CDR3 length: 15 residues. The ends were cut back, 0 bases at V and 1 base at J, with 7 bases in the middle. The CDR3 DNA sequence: TGCGCCAGCAGCTTGGTCGAAGTGAACACCGGGGAGCTGTTTTTT. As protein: CASSLVEVNTGELFF.

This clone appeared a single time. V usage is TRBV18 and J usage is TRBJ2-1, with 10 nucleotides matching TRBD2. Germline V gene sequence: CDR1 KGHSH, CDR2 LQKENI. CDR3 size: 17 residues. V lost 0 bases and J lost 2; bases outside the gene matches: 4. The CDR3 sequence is CASSPPILAGAYNEQFF. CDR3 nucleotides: TGTGCCAGCTCACCACCGATTCTAGCGGGAGCCTACAATGAGCAGTTCTTC.

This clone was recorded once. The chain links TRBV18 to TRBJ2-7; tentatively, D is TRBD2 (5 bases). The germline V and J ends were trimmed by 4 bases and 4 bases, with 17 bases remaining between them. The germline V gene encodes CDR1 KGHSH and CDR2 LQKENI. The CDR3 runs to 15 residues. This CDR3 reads CASSRTGGLQYEQYF. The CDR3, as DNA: TGTGCCAGCTCACGAACTGGCGGGCTGCAGTACGAGCAGTACTTC.

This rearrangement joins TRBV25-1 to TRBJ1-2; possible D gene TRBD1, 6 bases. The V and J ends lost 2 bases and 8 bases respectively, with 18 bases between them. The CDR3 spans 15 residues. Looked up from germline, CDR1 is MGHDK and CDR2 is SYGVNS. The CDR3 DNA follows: TGTGCCAGCAGTGAACCCGCAGGGGCCCGAGGAGGCTACACCTTC. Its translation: CASSEPAGARGGYTF.

CDR3 loop: CASSWTGGNYNEQFF. The CDR3 DNA reads TGTGCCAGCAGCTGGACAGGGGGAAATTACAATGAGCAGTTCTTC. The gene calls are TRBV5-4 and TRBJ2-1; 10 bases are shared with TRBD1. J lost 4 bases, V lost 3 bases, and 4 bases had no gene match. The CDR3 runs to 15 residues. The germline V gene has CDR1 SGHNT and CDR2 YYREEE (reference sequence).

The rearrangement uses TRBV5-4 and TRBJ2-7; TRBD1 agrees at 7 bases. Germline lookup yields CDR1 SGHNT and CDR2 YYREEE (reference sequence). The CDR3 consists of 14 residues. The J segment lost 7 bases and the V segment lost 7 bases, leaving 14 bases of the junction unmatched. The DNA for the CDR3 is TGTGCCAGCGGACCTTCGAGGGGGCCGTCTGAGCAGTACTTC. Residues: CASGPSRGPSEQYF. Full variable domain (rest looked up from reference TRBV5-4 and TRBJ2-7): ETGVTQSPTHLIKTRGQQVTLRCSSQSGHNTVSWYQQALGQGPQFIFQYYREEENGRGNFPPRFSGLQFPNYSSELNVNALELDDSALYLCASGPSRGPSEQYFGPGTRLTVT.

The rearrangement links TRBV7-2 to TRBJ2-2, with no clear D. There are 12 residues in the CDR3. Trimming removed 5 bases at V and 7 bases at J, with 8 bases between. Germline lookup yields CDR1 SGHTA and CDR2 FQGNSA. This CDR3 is CASSPDGGELFF. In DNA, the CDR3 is TGTGCCAGCAGCCCGGACGGCGGGGAGCTGTTTTTT.

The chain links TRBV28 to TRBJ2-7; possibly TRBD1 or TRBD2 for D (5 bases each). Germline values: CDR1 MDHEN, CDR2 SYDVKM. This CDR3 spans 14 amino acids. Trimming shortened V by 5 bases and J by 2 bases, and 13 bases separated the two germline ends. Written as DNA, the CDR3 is TGTGCCAGCAGTCCCGGGACGGCTACCTACGAGCAGTACTTC. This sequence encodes CASSPGTATYEQYF.

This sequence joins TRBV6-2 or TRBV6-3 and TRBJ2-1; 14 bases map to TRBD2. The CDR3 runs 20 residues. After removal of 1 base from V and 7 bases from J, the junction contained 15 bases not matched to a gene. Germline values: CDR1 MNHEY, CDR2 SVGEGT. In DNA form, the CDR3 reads TGTGCCAGCAGTTACTTAATGGGACTAGCGGGGGTCCGTCAAATAAATGAGCAGTTCTTC. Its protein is CASSYLMGLAGVRQINEQFF.